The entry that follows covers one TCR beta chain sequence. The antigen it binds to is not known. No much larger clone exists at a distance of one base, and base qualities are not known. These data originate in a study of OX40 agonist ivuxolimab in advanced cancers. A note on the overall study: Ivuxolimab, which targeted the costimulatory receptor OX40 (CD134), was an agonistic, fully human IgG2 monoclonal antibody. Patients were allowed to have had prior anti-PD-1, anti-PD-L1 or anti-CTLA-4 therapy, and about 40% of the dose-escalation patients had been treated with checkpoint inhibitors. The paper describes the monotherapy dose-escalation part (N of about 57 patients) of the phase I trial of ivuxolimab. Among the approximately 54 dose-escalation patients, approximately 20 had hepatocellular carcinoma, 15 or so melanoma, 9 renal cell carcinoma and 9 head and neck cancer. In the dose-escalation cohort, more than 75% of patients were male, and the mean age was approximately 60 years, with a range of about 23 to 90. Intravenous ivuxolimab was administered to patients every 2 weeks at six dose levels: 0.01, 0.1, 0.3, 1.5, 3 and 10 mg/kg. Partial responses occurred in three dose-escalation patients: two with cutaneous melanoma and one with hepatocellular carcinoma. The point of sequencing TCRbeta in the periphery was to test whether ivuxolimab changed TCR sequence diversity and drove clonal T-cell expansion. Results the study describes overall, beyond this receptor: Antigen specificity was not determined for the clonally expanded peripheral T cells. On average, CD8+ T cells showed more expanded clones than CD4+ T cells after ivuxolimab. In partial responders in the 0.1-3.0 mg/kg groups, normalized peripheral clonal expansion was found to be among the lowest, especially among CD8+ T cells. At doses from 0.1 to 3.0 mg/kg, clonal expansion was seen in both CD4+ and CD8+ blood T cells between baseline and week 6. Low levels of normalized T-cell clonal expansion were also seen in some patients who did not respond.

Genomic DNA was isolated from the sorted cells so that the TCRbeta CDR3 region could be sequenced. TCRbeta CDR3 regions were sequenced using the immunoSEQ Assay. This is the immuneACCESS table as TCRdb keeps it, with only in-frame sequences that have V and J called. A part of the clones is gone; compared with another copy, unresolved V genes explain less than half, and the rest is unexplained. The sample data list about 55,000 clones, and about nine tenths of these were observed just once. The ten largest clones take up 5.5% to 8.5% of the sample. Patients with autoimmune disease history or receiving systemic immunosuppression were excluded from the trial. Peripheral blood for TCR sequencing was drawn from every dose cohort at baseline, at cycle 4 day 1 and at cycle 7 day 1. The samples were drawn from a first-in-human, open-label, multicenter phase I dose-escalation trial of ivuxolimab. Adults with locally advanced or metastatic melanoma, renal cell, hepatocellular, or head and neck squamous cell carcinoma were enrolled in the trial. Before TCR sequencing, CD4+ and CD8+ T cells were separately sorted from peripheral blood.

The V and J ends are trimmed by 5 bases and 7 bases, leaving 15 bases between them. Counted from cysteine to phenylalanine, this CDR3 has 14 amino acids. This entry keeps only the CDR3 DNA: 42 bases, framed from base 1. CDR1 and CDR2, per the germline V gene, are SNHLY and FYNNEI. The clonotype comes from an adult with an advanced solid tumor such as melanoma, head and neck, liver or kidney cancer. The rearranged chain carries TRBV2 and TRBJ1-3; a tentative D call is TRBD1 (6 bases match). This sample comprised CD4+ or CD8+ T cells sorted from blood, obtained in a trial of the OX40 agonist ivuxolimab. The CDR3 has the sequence CASSPGAGGNTIYF. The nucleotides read TGTGCCAGCAGTCCGGGGGCAGGCGGCAACACCATATATTTT.